A selection of T cell receptor beta chains follows, all from one sample in a study of blood T cell repertoires in COVID-19. TCRdb's table, derived via immunoSEQ multiplex PCR, lists solely in-frame clones and lacks some. The table shows hundreds of thousands of clones, with 65% to 80% occurring only once. The sample taken for sequencing was peripheral blood. The source is a woman in her thirties or forties with active or convalescent COVID-19. Both conserved end residues are part of each CDR3. D genes are given only for firm matches. Expanded clones are given a class, and other clones once, few, many or no size at all.

d_call: .; clone_size: .; v_call: TRBV30; cdr3_length: 14; j_call: TRBJ2-3; cdr3_aa: CAWRSLPSTDTQYF; cdr3_nt: TGTGCCTGGAGGAGCTTACCAAGCACAGATACGCAGTATTTT
d_call: .; clone_size: .; v_call: TRBV13; cdr3_length: 15; j_call: TRBJ1-2; cdr3_aa: CASSLGLDSRDGYTF; cdr3_nt: TGTGCCAGCAGCTTAGGCCTGGACAGCAGAGATGGCTACACCTTC
d_call: .; clone_size: .; v_call: TRBV23-1; cdr3_length: 14; j_call: TRBJ1-2; cdr3_aa: CASKSRTRREGYTF; cdr3_nt: TGCGCCAGCAAGTCCCGGACACGGAGGGAAGGCTACACCTTC
d_call: .; clone_size: .; v_call: TRBV5-1; cdr3_length: 14; j_call: TRBJ2-7; cdr3_aa: CASSLLANSYEQYF; cdr3_nt: TGCGCCAGCAGCTTGTTGGCAAACTCCTACGAGCAGTACTTC
d_call: TRBD1; clone_size: .; v_call: TRBV7-8; cdr3_length: 17; j_call: TRBJ1-4; cdr3_aa: CASSPRDRAATNEKLFF; cdr3_nt: TGTGCCAGCAGCCCTCGGGACAGGGCCGCAACTAATGAAAAACTGTTTTTT
d_call: .; clone_size: .; v_call: TRBV3-1/TRBV3-2; cdr3_length: 18; j_call: TRBJ2-3; cdr3_aa: CASSQVFSSRSSQETQYF; cdr3_nt: TGTGCCAGCAGCCAAGTATTTAGTTCTCGATCCTCCCAAGAGACGCAGTATTTT
d_call: .; clone_size: .; v_call: TRBV9; cdr3_length: 14; j_call: TRBJ2-5; cdr3_aa: CASSVKECQETQYF; cdr3_nt: TGTGCCAGCAGCGTAAAGGAGTGTCAAGAGACCCAGTACTTC
d_call: .; clone_size: .; v_call: TRBV9; cdr3_length: 16; j_call: TRBJ1-4; cdr3_aa: CASSVGAASTNEKLFF; cdr3_nt: TGTGCCAGCAGCGTAGGAGCGGCGTCAACTAATGAAAAACTGTTTTTT
d_call: .; clone_size: .; v_call: TRBV6-6; cdr3_length: 15; j_call: TRBJ1-5; cdr3_aa: CASSYSRGSNQPQHF; cdr3_nt: TGTGCCAGCAGTTACAGCAGGGGAAGCAATCAGCCCCAGCATTTT
d_call: .; clone_size: .; v_call: TRBV18; cdr3_length: 15; j_call: TRBJ2-2; cdr3_aa: CASSRGLSNTGELFF; cdr3_nt: TGTGCCAGCTCACGCGGCCTATCGAACACCGGGGAGCTGTTTTTT
d_call: .; clone_size: .; v_call: TRBV7-3; cdr3_length: 15; j_call: TRBJ2-3; cdr3_aa: CASSSLGAVADTQYF; cdr3_nt: TGTGCCAGCAGCTCCCTTGGGGCCGTGGCAGATACGCAGTATTTT
d_call: TRBD2; clone_size: .; v_call: TRBV3-1/TRBV3-2; cdr3_length: 16; j_call: TRBJ2-5; cdr3_aa: CASSQDRGGPQETQYF; cdr3_nt: TGTGCCAGCAGCCAAGATCGGGGGGGCCCCCAAGAGACCCAGTACTTC
d_call: .; clone_size: few; v_call: TRBV23-1; cdr3_length: 13; j_call: TRBJ2-3; cdr3_aa: CASSQSESDTQYF; cdr3_nt: TGCGCCAGCAGTCAATCAGAGTCAGATACGCAGTATTTT
d_call: .; clone_size: once; v_call: TRBV28; cdr3_length: 15; j_call: TRBJ2-4; cdr3_aa: CASSYPTGAKNIQYF; cdr3_nt: TGTGCCAGCAGTTATCCTACAGGAGCCAAAAACATTCAGTACTTC
d_call: TRBD1; clone_size: .; v_call: TRBV3-1/TRBV3-2; cdr3_length: 15; j_call: TRBJ2-3; cdr3_aa: CASSPRDRVADTQYF; cdr3_nt: TGTGCCAGCAGCCCTCGGGACAGGGTGGCAGATACGCAGTATTTT
d_call: .; clone_size: once; v_call: TRBV19; cdr3_length: 13; j_call: TRBJ1-1; cdr3_aa: CASSIRGGTEAFF; cdr3_nt: TGTGCCAGTAGTATACGAGGGGGCACTGAAGCTTTCTTT
d_call: TRBD1; clone_size: .; v_call: TRBV18; cdr3_length: 15; j_call: TRBJ1-1; cdr3_aa: CASSPRAGGKTEAFF; cdr3_nt: TGTGCCAGCTCACCTCGGGCAGGGGGGAAGACTGAAGCTTTCTTT
d_call: .; clone_size: few; v_call: TRBV6-5; cdr3_length: 16; j_call: TRBJ2-7; cdr3_aa: CASSLRGGKSLGEQYF; cdr3_nt: TGTGCCAGCAGTTTGAGGGGGGGCAAAAGTCTCGGCGAGCAGTACTTC
d_call: TRBD2; clone_size: .; v_call: TRBV7-2; cdr3_length: 15; j_call: TRBJ2-3; cdr3_aa: CASSGTSAFTDTQYF; cdr3_nt: TGTGCCAGCAGCGGGACTAGCGCCTTCACAGATACGCAGTATTTT
d_call: .; clone_size: .; v_call: TRBV7-2; cdr3_length: 15; j_call: TRBJ1-5; cdr3_aa: CASSLVTKSNQPQHF; cdr3_nt: TGTGCCAGCAGCTTAGTGACAAAGAGCAATCAGCCCCAGCATTTT
d_call: TRBD2; clone_size: .; v_call: TRBV30; cdr3_length: 13; j_call: TRBJ2-1; cdr3_aa: CAWSGTGGGAAFF; cdr3_nt: TGTGCCTGGAGCGGAACGGGCGGGGGGGCCGCGTTCTTC
d_call: .; clone_size: .; v_call: TRBV5-4; cdr3_length: 14; j_call: TRBJ1-2; cdr3_aa: CASSLVNSNYGYTF; cdr3_nt: TGTGCCAGCAGCTTGGTTAACAGTAACTATGGCTACACCTTC
d_call: TRBD1; clone_size: .; v_call: TRBV9; cdr3_length: 15; j_call: TRBJ2-1; cdr3_aa: CASSVEGQAYNEQFF; cdr3_nt: TGTGCCAGCAGCGTAGAGGGACAGGCTTACAATGAGCAGTTCTTC
d_call: .; clone_size: .; v_call: TRBV6-1; cdr3_length: 14; j_call: TRBJ1-1; cdr3_aa: CASSDRALSTEAFF; cdr3_nt: TGTGCCAGCAGTGACAGGGCTTTGAGCACTGAAGCTTTCTTT
d_call: TRBD1; clone_size: .; v_call: TRBV28; cdr3_length: 11; j_call: TRBJ2-7; cdr3_aa: CASSHRDRVDF; cdr3_nt: TGTGCCAGCAGTCACCGGGACAGGGTGGATTTC
d_call: .; clone_size: .; v_call: TRBV5-1; cdr3_length: 16; j_call: TRBJ1-6; cdr3_aa: CASSLEQGSFNSPLHF; cdr3_nt: TGCGCCAGCAGCTTGGAACAGGGTTCTTTCAATTCACCCCTCCACTTT
d_call: TRBD1; clone_size: .; v_call: TRBV9; cdr3_length: 17; j_call: TRBJ1-3; cdr3_aa: CASSVGAGTASGNTIYF; cdr3_nt: TGTGCCAGCAGCGTGGGAGCCGGGACAGCTTCTGGAAACACCATATATTTT
d_call: .; clone_size: .; v_call: TRBV30; cdr3_length: 13; j_call: TRBJ1-6; cdr3_aa: CAWSRQPNSPLHF; cdr3_nt: TGTGCCTGGAGTCGACAGCCTAATTCACCCCTCCACTTT
d_call: TRBD1; clone_size: .; v_call: TRBV6-2/TRBV6-3; cdr3_length: 13; j_call: TRBJ1-5; cdr3_aa: CASSYSSGTGDHF; cdr3_nt: TGTGCCAGCAGTTATTCTTCCGGGACAGGGGATCATTTT
d_call: .; clone_size: once; v_call: TRBV12-3/TRBV12-4; cdr3_length: 11; j_call: TRBJ1-2; cdr3_aa: CASSDSTRYTF; cdr3_nt: TGTGCCAGCAGTGACAGCACCCGCTACACCTTC
d_call: .; clone_size: .; v_call: TRBV27; cdr3_length: 15; j_call: TRBJ1-2; cdr3_aa: CASSFADRPNYGYTF; cdr3_nt: TGTGCCAGCAGTTTTGCGGACAGACCCAACTATGGCTACACCTTC
d_call: TRBD2; clone_size: few; v_call: TRBV7-6; cdr3_length: 17; j_call: TRBJ2-1; cdr3_aa: CASSLGILAGGHNEQFF; cdr3_nt: TGTGCCAGCAGCTTAGGCATACTAGCGGGGGGCCACAATGAGCAGTTCTTC
d_call: .; clone_size: .; v_call: TRBV30; cdr3_length: 15; j_call: TRBJ2-1; cdr3_aa: CAWSATHRSYNEQFF; cdr3_nt: TGTGCCTGGAGTGCGACACACCGTAGTTACAATGAGCAGTTCTTC
d_call: TRBD1; clone_size: .; v_call: TRBV19; cdr3_length: 13; j_call: TRBJ1-1; cdr3_aa: CASSIKGATEAFF; cdr3_nt: TGTGCCAGTAGTATTAAGGGGGCAACTGAAGCTTTCTTT
d_call: TRBD1; clone_size: many; v_call: TRBV15; cdr3_length: 15; j_call: TRBJ1-2; cdr3_aa: CATSPRTGGNYGYTF; cdr3_nt: TGTGCCACCAGCCCTCGGACAGGGGGGAACTATGGCTACACCTTC
d_call: .; clone_size: .; v_call: TRBV3-1/TRBV3-2; cdr3_length: 13; j_call: TRBJ1-3; cdr3_aa: CASSQVGGNTIYF; cdr3_nt: TGTGCCAGCAGCCAGGTCGGTGGAAACACCATATATTTT
d_call: .; clone_size: .; v_call: TRBV9; cdr3_length: 15; j_call: TRBJ2-5; cdr3_aa: CASSPTRVGRETQYF; cdr3_nt: TGTGCCAGCAGCCCCACAAGAGTGGGCAGAGAGACCCAGTACTTC
d_call: .; clone_size: .; v_call: TRBV6-1; cdr3_length: 14; j_call: TRBJ1-5; cdr3_aa: CASSENRSNQPQHF; cdr3_nt: TGTGCCAGCAGTGAGAACAGGAGCAATCAGCCCCAGCATTTT
d_call: .; clone_size: .; v_call: TRBV5-5; cdr3_length: 16; j_call: TRBJ2-2; cdr3_aa: CASSRSGGTVSGELFF; cdr3_nt: TGTGCCAGCAGCCGATCTGGGGGGACAGTGTCCGGGGAGCTGTTTTTT
d_call: TRBD1; clone_size: .; v_call: TRBV18; cdr3_length: 14; j_call: TRBJ1-2; cdr3_aa: CASSRTQGDPGYTF; cdr3_nt: TGTGCCAGCTCACGTACACAGGGGGATCCAGGCTACACCTTC
d_call: .; clone_size: .; v_call: TRBV9; cdr3_length: 17; j_call: TRBJ2-2; cdr3_aa: CASNSPTGGRNTGELFF; cdr3_nt: TGTGCCAGCAACTCCCCCACCGGGGGAAGGAACACCGGGGAGCTGTTTTTT
d_call: .; clone_size: .; v_call: TRBV5-1; cdr3_length: 12; j_call: TRBJ2-3; cdr3_aa: CASSLESGAGHF; cdr3_nt: TGCGCCAGCAGCTTGGAATCAGGGGCTGGGCATTTT